This entry describes one T cell receptor beta chain. Its cognate antigen is unknown. The data were taken from a study of cytomegalovirus exposure and HLA in healthy donors. Background on the study: From HLA-typed donors, an early data release held roughly 89 million unique TCRs. Study results and caveats: Reportedly, cytomegalovirus status was diagnosed with high sensitivity and specificity. Cytomegalovirus association was assigned to approximately 160 TCR beta chains.

CDR3 length: 14 amino acids. From germline, CDR1 is SEHNR and CDR2 FQNEAQ (reference sequence). The V end was cut by 5 bases, the J end by 4 bases, with 14 bases between. It was with 60 Vbeta and 13 Jbeta primers that the PCR ran. Sequencing was performed with immunoSEQ multiplex PCR; in TCRdb, only in-frame clones are kept and a portion is missing. Of roughly 180,000 clones in the sample, over 70% are singletons; the top ten hold 6% to 7.5%. The material sequenced was PBMCs. This receptor was identified in a man aged 25-40 years in good health and CMV-seropositive. The genes are TRBV7-9 and TRBJ1-1; D is undetermined. The CDR3 DNA follows: TGTGCCAGCAGCGAGGGCCCTACCACCACTGAAGCTTTCTTT. This encodes CASSEGPTTTEAFF.